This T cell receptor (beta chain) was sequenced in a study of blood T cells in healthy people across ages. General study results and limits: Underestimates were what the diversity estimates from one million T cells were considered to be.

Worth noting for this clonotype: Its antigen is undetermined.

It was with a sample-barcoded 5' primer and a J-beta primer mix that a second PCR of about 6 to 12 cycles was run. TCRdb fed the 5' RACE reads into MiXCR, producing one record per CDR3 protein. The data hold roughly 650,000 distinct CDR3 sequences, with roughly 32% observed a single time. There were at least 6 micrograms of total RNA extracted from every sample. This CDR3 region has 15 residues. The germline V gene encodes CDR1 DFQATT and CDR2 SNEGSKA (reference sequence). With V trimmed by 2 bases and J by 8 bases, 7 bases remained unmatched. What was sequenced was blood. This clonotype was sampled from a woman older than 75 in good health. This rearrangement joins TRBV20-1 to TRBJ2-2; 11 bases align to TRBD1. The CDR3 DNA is TGCAGTGCTAGACAGGACAGGGGGCTGGTTGGGGAGCTGTTTTTT. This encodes CSARQDRGLVGELFF.